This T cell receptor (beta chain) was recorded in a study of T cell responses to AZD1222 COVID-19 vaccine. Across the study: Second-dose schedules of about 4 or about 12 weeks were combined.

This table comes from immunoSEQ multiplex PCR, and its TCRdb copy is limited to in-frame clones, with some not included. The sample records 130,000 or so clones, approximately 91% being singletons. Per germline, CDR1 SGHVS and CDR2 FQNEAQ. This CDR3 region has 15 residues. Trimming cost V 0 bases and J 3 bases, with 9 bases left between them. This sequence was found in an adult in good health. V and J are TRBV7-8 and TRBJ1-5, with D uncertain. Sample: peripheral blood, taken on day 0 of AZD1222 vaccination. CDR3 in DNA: TGTGCCAGCAGCTTAGCGCCTGTCACCAATCAGCCCCAGCATTTT. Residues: CASSLAPVTNQPQHF.